This T cell receptor beta chain was captured in a study of CXCR3-negative and CXCR3-positive naive CD8 T cells. Findings and limits, study-wide: The study found that naive CXCR3-negative and CXCR3-positive cells shared TRBV-TRBJ usage, while memory cells differed. Greater hydrophobicity was found in TRB CDR3s of CXCR3-positive naive cells than of CXCR3-negative naive cells.

The TRB libraries of cDNA were built by UMI-labeled 5' RACE. TCRdb re-called the 5' RACE reads; one entry per CDR3 protein, DNA not given. Its listing shows around 63,000 distinct CDR3 sequences. Details on this clonotype: Its target is unknown.

Cells that were CD45RO-CCR7+CD27+CD95- constituted naive CD8+ T cells. This CDR3 is built from 14 residues. In germline, CDR1 is DFQATT, CDR2 SNEGSKA (reference sequence). The genes are TRBV20-1 and TRBJ2-1; TCRdb reports TRBD2, a call that lacks DNA to check it against. The sample comprised naive CXCR3+ CD8+ T cells from blood. The subset: CD45RO-CCR7+CD27+CD95- naive CD8+ T cells expressing CXCR3 (TNR3+). The receptor was isolated from a human donor in good health. Some clones in this sample may be carry-over from other donors' samples. The CDR3 sequence is CSAIPSGGNNEQFF.